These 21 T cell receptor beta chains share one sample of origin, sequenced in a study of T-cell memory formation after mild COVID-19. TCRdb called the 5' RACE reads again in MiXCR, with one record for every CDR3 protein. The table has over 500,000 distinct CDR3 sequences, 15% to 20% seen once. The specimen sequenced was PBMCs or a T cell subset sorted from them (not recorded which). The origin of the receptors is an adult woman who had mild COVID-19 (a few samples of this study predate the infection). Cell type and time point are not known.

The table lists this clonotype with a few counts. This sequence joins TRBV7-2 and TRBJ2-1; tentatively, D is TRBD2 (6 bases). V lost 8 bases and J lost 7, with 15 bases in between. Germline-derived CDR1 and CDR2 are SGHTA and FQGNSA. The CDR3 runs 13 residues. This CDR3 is CASGAAGRNEQFF. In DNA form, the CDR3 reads TGTGCCAGCGGGGCGGCGGGAAGGAATGAGCAGTTCTTC.

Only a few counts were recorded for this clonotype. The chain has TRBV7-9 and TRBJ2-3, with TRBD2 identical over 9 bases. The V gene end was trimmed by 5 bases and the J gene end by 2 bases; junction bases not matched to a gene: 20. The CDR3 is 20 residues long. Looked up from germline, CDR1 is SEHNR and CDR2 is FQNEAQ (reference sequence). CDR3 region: CASSKGQAGGRFSSTDTQYF. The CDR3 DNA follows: TGTGCCAGCAGCAAAGGCCAAGCGGGAGGCCGTTTTTCATCCACAGATACGCAGTATTTT.

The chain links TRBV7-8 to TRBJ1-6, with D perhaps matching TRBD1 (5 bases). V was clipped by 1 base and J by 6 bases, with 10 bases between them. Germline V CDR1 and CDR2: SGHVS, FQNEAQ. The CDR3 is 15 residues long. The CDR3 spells CASSLGGSSNSPLHF. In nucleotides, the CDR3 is TGTGCCAGCAGCTTAGGGGGGTCGAGTAATTCACCCCTCCACTTT.

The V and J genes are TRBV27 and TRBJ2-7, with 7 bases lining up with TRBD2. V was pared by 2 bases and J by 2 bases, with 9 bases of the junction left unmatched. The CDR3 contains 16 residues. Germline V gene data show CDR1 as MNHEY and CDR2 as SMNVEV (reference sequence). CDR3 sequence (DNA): TGTGCCAGCAGTTTAGCTGGGGGAGGGTTGCCCTACGAGCAGTACTTC. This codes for CASSLAGGGLPYEQYF.

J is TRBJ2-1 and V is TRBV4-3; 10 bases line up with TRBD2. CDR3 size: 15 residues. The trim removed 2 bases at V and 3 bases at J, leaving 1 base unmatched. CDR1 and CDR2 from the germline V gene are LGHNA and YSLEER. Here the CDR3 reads CASSQRTSGYNEQFF. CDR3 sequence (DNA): TGCGCCAGCAGCCAACGGACTAGCGGCTACAATGAGCAGTTCTTC.

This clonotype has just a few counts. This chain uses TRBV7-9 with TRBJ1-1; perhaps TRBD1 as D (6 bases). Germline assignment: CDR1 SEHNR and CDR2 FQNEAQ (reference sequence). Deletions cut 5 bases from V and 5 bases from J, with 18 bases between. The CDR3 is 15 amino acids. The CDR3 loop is CASSPGALSGTEAFF. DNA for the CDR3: TGTGCCAGCAGCCCGGGGGCCCTAAGTGGGACTGAAGCTTTCTTT.

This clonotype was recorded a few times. In nucleotides, the CDR3 is TGTGCCAGCTTAACGGTCCGAGACAGGCGTCACTCTGGAAACACCATATATTTT. Amino acids: CASLTVRDRRHSGNTIYF. The genes are TRBV2 and TRBJ1-3, with D possibly being TRBD1 (6 bases). Germline V CDR1 and CDR2: SNHLY, FYNNEI. Trimming pared 8 bases from V and 0 bases from J, leaving 23 bases between. This CDR3 spans 18 amino acids.

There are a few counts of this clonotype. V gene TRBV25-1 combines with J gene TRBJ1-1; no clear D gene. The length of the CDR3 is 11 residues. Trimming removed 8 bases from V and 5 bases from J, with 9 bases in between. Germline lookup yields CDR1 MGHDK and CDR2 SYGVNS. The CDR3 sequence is CASLVGTEAFF. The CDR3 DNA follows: TGTGCCAGCCTCGTAGGGACTGAAGCTTTCTTT.

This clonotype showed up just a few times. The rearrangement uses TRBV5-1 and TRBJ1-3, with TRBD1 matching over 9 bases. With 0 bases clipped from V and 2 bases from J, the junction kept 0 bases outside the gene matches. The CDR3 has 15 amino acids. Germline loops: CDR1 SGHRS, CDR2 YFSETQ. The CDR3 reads CASSLDRGPGNTIYF. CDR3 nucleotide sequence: TGCGCCAGCAGCTTGGACAGGGGGCCTGGAAACACCATATATTTT.

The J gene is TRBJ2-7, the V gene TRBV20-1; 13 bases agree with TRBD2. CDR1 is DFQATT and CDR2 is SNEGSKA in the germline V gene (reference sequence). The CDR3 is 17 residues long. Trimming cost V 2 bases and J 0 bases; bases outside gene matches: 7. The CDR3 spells CSARKGLAGFSSYEQYF. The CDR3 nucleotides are TGCAGTGCTAGAAAGGGACTAGCGGGGTTTAGCTCCTACGAGCAGTACTTC.

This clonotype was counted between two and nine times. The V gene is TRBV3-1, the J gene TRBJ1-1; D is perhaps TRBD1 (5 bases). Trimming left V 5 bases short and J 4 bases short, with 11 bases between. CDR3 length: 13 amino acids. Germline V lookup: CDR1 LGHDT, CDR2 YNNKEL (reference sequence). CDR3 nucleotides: TGTGCCAGCAGCTTGAGACAGTCCACTGAAGCTTTCTTT. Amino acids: CASSLRQSTEAFF.

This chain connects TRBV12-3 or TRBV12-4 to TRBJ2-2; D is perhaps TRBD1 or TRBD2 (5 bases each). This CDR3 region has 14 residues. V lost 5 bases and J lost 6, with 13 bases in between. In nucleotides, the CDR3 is TGTGCCAGCAGTCTCCCCTTGGGGGCCGGGGAGCTGTTTTTT. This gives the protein CASSLPLGAGELFF.

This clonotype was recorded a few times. As DNA, the CDR3 is TGTGCCAGCTATTCTCCGGGACAGGGAATTGGTGGCTACACCTTC. Translating it yields CASYSPGQGIGGYTF. The gene calls are TRBV19 and TRBJ1-2; 9 bases line up with TRBD1. The CDR3 is made up of 15 amino acids. Germline trimming cut 9 bases from V and 7 bases from J; bases unmatched to any gene: 15. Germline CDR1 reads LNHDA; CDR2 reads SQIVND (reference sequence). Supplemented by reference TRBV19 and TRBJ1-2, the full variable domain reads DGGITQSPKYLFRKEGQNVTLSCEQNLNHDAMYWYRQDPGQGLRLIYYSQIVNDFQKGDIAEGYSVSREKKESFPLTVTSAQKNPTAFYLCASYSPGQGIGGYTFGSGTRLTVV.

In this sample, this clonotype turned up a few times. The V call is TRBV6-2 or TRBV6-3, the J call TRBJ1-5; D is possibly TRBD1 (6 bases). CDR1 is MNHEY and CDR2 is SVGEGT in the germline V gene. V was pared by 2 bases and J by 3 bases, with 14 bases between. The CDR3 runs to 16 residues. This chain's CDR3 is CASSYTGQGSNQPQHF. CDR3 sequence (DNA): TGTGCCAGCAGTTACACAGGGCAGGGCTCCAATCAGCCCCAGCATTTT.

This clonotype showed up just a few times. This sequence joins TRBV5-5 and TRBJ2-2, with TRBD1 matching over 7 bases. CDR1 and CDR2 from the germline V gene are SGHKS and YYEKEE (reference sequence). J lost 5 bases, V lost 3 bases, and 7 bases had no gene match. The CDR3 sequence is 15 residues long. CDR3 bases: TGTGCCAGCAGCTCCGGGACAGCAGGGACCGGGGAGCTGTTTTTT. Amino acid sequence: CASSSGTAGTGELFF.

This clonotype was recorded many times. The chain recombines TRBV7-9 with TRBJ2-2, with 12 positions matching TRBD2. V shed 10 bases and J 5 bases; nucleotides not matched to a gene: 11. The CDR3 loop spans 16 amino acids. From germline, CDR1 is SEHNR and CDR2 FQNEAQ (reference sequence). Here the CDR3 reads CATPGLAGLETGELFF. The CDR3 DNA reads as TGTGCCACTCCGGGACTAGCGGGTCTAGAGACCGGGGAGCTGTTTTTT.

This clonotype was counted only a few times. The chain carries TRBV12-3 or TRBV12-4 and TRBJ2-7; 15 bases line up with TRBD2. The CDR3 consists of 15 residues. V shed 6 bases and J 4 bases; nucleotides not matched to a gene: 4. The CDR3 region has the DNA TGTGCCAGCAGAGCGGGACTAGCGGGAGGTTACGAGCAGTACTTC. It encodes CASRAGLAGGYEQYF.

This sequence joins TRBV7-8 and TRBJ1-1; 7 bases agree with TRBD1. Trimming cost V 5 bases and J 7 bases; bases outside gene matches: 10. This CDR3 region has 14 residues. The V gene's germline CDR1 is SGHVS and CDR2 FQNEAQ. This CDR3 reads CASSPGRGTVEAFF. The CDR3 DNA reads TGTGCCAGCAGCCCAGGCAGAGGGACAGTTGAAGCTTTCTTT.

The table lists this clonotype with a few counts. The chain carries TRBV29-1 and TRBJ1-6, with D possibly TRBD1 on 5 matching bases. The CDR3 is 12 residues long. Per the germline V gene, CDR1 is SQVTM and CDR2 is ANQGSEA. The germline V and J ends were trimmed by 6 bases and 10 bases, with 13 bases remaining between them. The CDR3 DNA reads TGCAGCGTCAGGGAAGGTGGATCACCCCTCCACTTT. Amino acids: CSVREGGSPLHF. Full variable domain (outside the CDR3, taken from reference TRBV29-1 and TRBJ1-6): SAVISQKPSRDICQRGTSLTIQCQVDSQVTMMFWYRQQPGQSLTLIATANQGSEATYESGFVIDKFPISRPNLTFSTLTVSNMSPEDSSIYLCSVREGGSPLHFGNGTRLTVT.

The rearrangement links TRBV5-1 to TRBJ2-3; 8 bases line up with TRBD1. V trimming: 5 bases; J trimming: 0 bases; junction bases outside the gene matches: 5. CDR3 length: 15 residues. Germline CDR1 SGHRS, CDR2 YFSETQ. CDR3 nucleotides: TGCGCCAGCAGTACCGGGACAGGAAGCACAGATACGCAGTATTTT. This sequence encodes CASSTGTGSTDTQYF.

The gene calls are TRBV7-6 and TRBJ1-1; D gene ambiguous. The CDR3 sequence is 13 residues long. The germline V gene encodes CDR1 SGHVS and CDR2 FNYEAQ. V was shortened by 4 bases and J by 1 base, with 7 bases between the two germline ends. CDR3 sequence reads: CASSSAENTEAFF. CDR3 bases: TGTGCCAGCAGCTCCGCAGAGAACACTGAAGCTTTCTTT.